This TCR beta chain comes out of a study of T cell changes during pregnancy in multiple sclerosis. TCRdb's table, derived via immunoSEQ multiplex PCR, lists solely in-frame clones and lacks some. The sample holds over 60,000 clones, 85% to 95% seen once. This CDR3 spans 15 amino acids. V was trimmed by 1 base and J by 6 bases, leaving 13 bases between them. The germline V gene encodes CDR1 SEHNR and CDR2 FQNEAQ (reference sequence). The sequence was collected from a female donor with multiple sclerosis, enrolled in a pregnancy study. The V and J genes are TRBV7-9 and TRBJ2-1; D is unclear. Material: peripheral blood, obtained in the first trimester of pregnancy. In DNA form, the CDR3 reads TGTGCCAGCAGCTTAGTTTCTACTTCTCCCAATGAGCAGTTCTTC. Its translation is CASSLVSTSPNEQFF.